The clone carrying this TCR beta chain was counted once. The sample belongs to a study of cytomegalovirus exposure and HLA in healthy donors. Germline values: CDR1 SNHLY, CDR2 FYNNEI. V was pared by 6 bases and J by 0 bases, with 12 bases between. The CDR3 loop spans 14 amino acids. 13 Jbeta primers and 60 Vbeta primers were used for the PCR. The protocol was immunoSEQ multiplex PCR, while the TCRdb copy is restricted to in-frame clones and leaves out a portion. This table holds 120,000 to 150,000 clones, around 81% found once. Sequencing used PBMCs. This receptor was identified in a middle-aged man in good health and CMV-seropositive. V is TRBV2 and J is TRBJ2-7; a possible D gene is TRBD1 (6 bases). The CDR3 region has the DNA TGTGCCAGCAGAGGTCAGGGGTTCTCCTACGAGCAGTACTTC. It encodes CASRGQGFSYEQYF.